This T cell receptor (beta chain) was sequenced during a study of OX40 agonist ivuxolimab in advanced cancers. Study-level background: The mean age was roughly 60 years, ranging from 23 to 79, with less than 90% of participants male.

Blood got drawn at baseline, again on cycle 4 day 1, and then on cycle 7 day 1. Here immunoSEQ multiplex PCR was the method, and the copy in TCRdb shows in-frame clones only, minus some. Among about 34,000 clones listed, about four fifths were seen once. This clone was detected only once. The antigen is unknown. The study, taken as a whole, reports: CD4+ T cells averaged fewer expanded clones than CD8+ T cells.

Germline CDR1 reads LNHDA; CDR2 reads SQIVND (reference sequence). V lost 0 bases and J lost 5; bases outside the gene matches: 10. This CDR3 is 18 amino acids long. The J gene is TRBJ2-3, the V gene TRBV19; 11 nucleotides align to TRBD2. This receptor was obtained from an adult with an advanced solid tumor such as melanoma, head and neck, liver or kidney cancer. The source material was CD4+ or CD8+ T cells sorted from blood, sampled in a trial of the OX40 agonist ivuxolimab. The CDR3 bases are TGTGCCAGTAGTATAGATGCTGCTAGCGGGGGGCCGCGAGATACGCAGTATTTT. Translated, it gives CASSIDAASGGPRDTQYF.